This paragraph covers one T cell receptor (beta chain) sequence. Its matching antigen is unknown. This entry belongs to a study of blood T cells in healthy people across ages. Study-wide points: Diversity of TCR beta per million T cells declined in a roughly linear way with age. Comparison with aged donors showed that long-lived donors had more naive CD4+ cells and higher diversity.

Germline loops: CDR1 MNHEY, CDR2 SMNVEV (reference sequence). V was shortened by 6 bases and J by 2 bases, with 19 bases between the two germline ends. CDR3 length: 16 residues. It was with a sample-barcoded 5' primer and a J-beta primer mix that a second PCR of roughly 7 to 12 cycles was run. Each cDNA molecule carried a tag from a template-switch adaptor that contained 12 random nucleotides. One entry per CDR3 protein results from TCRdb running MiXCR on the 5' RACE reads. The sample records about 1,500,000 distinct CDR3 sequences, roughly 40% being singletons. Sequencing was carried out using blood. The receptor's source is a woman under 30 in good health. The chain carries TRBV27 and TRBJ1-2; perhaps TRBD1 as D (6 bases). The CDR3 protein is CASRTEGETGNYGYTF. As DNA, the CDR3 is TGTGCCAGCAGGACTGAAGGCGAAACAGGGAACTATGGCTACACCTTC.